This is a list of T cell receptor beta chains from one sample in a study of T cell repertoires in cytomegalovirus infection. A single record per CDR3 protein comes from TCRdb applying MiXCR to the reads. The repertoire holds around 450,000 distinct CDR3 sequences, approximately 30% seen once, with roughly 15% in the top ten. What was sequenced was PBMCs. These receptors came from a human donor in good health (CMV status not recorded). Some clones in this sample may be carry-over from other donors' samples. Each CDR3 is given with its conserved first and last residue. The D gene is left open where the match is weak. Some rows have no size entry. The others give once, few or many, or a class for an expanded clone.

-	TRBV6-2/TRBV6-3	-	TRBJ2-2	CASSEEWNTGELFF	TGTGCCAGCAGCGAGGAGTGGAACACCGGGGAGCTGTTTTTT
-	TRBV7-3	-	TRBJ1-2	CASSPTGRATHGYTF	TGTGCCAGCAGCCCAACAGGACGGGCAACTCATGGCTACACCTTC
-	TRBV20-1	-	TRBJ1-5	CSARDPAGTQPQHF	TGCAGTGCTAGAGATCCGGCCGGCACCCAGCCCCAGCATTTT
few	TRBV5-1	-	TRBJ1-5	CASSLEGMKDQPQHF	TGCGCCAGCAGCTTGGAGGGGATGAAGGATCAGCCCCAGCATTTT
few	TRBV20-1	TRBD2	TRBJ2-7	CSATPRLAGANYEQYF	TGCAGTGCTACGCCGAGACTAGCGGGGGCAAACTACGAGCAGTACTTC
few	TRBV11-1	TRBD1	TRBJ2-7	CASSPPIHRGPPYEQYF	TGTGCCAGCAGCCCTCCAATTCACAGGGGGCCCCCCTACGAGCAGTACTTC
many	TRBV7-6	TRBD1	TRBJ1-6	CASSLARDSNSPLHF	TGTGCCAGCAGCTTAGCGAGGGACAGTAATTCACCCCTCCACTTT
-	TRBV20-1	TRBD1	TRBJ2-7	CSARPGQGAYEQYF	TGCAGTGCTAGGCCGGGACAGGGGGCCTACGAGCAGTACTTC
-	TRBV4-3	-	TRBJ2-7	CASSQDTRPASSYEQYF	TGCGCCAGCAGCCAAGATACCAGGCCGGCCAGCTCCTACGAGCAGTACTTC
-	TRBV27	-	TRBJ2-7	CASSLFAGFEQYF	TGTGCCAGCAGTTTATTTGCGGGGTTCGAGCAGTACTTC
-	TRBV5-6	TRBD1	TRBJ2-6	CASSPTGSAGANVLTF	TGTGCCAGCAGCCCGACAGGGTCCGCTGGGGCCAACGTCCTGACTTTC
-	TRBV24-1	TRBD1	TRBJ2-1	CATSGGQGRIGEQFF	TGTGCCACCAGTGGGGGACAGGGCAGGATCGGTGAGCAGTTCTTC